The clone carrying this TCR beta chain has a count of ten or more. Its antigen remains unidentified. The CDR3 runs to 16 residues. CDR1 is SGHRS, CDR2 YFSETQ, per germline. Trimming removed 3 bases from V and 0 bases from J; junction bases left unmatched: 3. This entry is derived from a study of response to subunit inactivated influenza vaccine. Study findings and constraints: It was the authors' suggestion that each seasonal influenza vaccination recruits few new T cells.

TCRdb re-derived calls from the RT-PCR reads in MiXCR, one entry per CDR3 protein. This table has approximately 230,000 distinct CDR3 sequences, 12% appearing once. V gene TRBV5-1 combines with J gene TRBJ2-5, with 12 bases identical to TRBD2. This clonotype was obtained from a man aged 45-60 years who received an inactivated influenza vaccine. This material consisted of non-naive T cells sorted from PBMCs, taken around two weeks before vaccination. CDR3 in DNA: TGCGCCAGCAGCTGGAGACTAGCGGGAGACCAAGAGACCCAGTACTTC. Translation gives CASSWRLAGDQETQYF.